This T cell receptor (beta chain) was retrieved from a study of T cell responses to AZD1222 COVID-19 vaccine (dated by TCRdb to the early 2020s). Context from the whole study: Because spike-specific TCR depth and breadth did not differ between the two schedules, AZD1222 recipients who got a second dose at roughly 4 weeks were pooled with those who got a second dose at roughly 12 weeks. Trial participants were enrolled by age into 18-55, 56-69 and 70-plus year subgroups, with around 150, 28 and 57 TCR-sequenced participants respectively. TCR sequencing was performed for roughly 250 trial participants, of whom about 200 were given two doses of AZD1222 and some 26 were given two doses of MenACWY control vaccine.

The CDR3 regions of human TCRbeta chains were subjected to immunosequencing. On the authors' methods: TCRs in the repertoires were compared against a reference library of SARS-CoV-2-specific TCRs that had been generated with the MIRA antigen-specificity platform. Breadth was defined as the fraction of unique TCRs that were SARS-CoV-2-associated. Depth was defined as the fraction of total T cells that were SARS-CoV-2-associated. Using the MIRA data, each spike-specific TCR was mapped to the spike region that the TCR reacts to and placed in a CD4 or CD8 class. Log10-transformed breadth and depth values were compared by one-way ANOVA with Sidak's multiple comparisons tests. TCRdb retrieved this table from immuneACCESS and kept in-frame rearrangements only. Not all clones are present; in checked studies, unresolved V genes account for under half, and no reason is known for the remainder. V, J and clone size reflect that table, while D and trimming were determined from the DNA. The sample table holds 95,000 to 150,000 clones, of which roughly 92% were seen once. Approximately 1.7% of the sample belongs to the ten largest clones.

Points on this clone: Its antigen is still unknown. No per-base quality is available; no much larger clone lies one base away.

The time point label of this sample denotes: baseline before first vaccination. The vaccinee samples were drawn from two UK trials, COV001 and COV002, one of which was a single-blind randomized controlled phase 2/3 trial testing AZD1222 (ChAdOx1 nCoV-19) in healthy adults. For TCRbeta chain sequencing, PBMC samples were collected from trial participants at day 0 and at day 28 after the second dose. Broad study findings and their caveats: After two AZD1222 doses, both the breadth and the depth of spike-specific TCRs were significantly higher than at day 0 and than in MenACWY recipients. The vaccine-associated CD4 TCRs covered the entire spike protein, and the dominant responses fell in regions 160-218 and 743-854. Because no day 14 peak-response samples were available, the repertoires could be characterized only after the peak T cell response. The 56-69-year group was small, and its depth increase did not reach significance, likely because of low power. Conclusions about previously exposed vaccinees are limited, since just five to seven AZD1222 recipients were seropositive for SARS-CoV-2 at baseline. Nearly half of unique spike-specific TCRs reportedly recognized epitopes outside regions mutated in the B.1.351 and B.1.1.7 variants. Participants were mostly white British, with more females than males. The authors suggested clonal diversity may have been underestimated.

Per the germline V gene, SGHTA is the CDR1 and FQGNSA is the CDR2. A distance of 11 bases separates the germline ends of V and J, which lose 1 base and 7 bases respectively. The CDR3 starts with the cysteine, ends with the phenylalanine, and has 14 residues. Solely the CDR3 DNA is kept, with 42 bases framed from the first base. Specimen: peripheral blood, collected on day 0 of AZD1222 vaccination. The receptor was isolated from an adult in good health. This chain is built from TRBV7-2 and TRBJ1-5; no D gene can be assigned with confidence. The CDR3 region reads CASSLVGTGQPQHF. The base sequence is TGTGCCAGCAGCTTAGTGGGCACCGGCCAGCCCCAGCATTTT.